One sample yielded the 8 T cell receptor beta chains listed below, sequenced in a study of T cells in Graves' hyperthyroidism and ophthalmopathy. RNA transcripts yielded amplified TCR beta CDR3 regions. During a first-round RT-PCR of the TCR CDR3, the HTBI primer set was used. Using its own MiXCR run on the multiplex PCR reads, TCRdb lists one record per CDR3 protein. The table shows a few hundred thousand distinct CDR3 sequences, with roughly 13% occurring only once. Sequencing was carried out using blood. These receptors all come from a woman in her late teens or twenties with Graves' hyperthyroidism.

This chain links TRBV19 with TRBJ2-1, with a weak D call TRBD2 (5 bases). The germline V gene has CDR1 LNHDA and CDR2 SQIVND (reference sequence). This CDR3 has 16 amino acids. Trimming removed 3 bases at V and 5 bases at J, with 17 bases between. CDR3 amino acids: CASSIPSRRPHNEQFF. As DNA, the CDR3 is TGTGCCAGTAGTATCCCGTCCAGGAGGCCCCACAATGAGCAGTTCTTC.

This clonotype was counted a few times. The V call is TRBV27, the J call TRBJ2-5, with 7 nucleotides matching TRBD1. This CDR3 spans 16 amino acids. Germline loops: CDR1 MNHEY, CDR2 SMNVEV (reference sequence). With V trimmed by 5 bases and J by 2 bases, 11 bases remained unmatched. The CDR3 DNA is TGTGCCAGCAGTACCGGGACAGTGGGTACTCAAGAGACCCAGTACTTC. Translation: CASSTGTVGTQETQYF.

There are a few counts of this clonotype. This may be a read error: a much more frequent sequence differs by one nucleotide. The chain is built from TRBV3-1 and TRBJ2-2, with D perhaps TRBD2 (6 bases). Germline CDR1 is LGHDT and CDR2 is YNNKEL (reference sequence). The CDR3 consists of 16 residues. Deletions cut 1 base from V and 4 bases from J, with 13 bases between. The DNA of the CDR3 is TGTGCCAGCAGCCAAGTAGGCGGGGAGGCCACCGGGGAGCTGTTTTTT. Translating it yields CASSQVGGEATGELFF.

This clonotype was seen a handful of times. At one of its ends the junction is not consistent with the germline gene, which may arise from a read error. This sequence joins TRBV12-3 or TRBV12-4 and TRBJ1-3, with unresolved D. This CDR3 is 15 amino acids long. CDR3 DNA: TGTGCCAGTAGTTTAACTGTACGCTCTGGAAACACCATATATTTT. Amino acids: CASSLTVRSGNTIYF.

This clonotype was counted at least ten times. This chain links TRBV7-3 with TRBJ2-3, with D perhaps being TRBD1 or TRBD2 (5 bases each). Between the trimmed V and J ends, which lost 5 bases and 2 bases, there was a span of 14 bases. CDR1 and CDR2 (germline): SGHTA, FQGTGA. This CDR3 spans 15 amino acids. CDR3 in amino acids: CASSPSLGTTDTQYF. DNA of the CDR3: TGTGCCAGCAGCCCTAGTCTCGGGACCACAGATACGCAGTATTTT.

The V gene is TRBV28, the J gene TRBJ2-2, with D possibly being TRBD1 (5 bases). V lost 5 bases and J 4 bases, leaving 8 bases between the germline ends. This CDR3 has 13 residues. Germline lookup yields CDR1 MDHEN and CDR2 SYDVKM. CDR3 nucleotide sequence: TGTGCCAGCAGTCAAGACAGCACCGGGGAGCTGTTTTTT. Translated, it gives CASSQDSTGELFF.

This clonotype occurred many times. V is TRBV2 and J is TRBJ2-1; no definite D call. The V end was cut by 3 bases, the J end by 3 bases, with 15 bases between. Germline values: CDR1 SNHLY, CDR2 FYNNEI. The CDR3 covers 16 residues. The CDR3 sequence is CASSDQRAALYNEQFF. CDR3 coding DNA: TGTGCCAGCAGTGATCAACGGGCGGCACTCTACAATGAGCAGTTCTTC.

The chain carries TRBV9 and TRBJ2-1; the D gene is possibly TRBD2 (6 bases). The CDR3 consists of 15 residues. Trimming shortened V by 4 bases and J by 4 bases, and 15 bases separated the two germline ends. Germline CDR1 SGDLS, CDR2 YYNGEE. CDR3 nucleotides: TGTGCCAGCAGCACTAGCAGGAGGGAGTACAATGAGCAGTTCTTC. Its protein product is CASSTSRREYNEQFF. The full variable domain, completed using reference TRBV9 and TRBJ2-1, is DSGVTQTPKHLITATGQRVTLRCSPRSGDLSVYWYQQSLDQGLQFLIQYYNGEERAKGNILERFSAQQFPDLHSELNLSSLELGDSALYFCASSTSRREYNEQFFGPGTRLTVL.